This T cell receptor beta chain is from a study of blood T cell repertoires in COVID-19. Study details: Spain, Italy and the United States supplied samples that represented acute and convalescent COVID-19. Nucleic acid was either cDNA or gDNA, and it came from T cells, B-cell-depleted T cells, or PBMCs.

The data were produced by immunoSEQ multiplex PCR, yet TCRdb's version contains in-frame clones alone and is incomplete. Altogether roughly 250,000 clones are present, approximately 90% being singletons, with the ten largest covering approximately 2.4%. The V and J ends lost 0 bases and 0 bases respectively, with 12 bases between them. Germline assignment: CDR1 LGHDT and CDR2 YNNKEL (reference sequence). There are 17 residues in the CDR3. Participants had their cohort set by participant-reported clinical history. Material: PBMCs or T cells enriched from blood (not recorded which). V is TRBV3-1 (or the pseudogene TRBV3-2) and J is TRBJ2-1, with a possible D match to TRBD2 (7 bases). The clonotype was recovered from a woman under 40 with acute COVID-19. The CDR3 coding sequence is TGTGCCAGCAGCCAAGATAATGGGGGGGCCTCCTACAATGAGCAGTTCTTC. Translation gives CASSQDNGGASYNEQFF.